This T cell receptor beta chain was captured by sequencing in a study of CD8 T cells in Susac syndrome. The study used treatment-naive patients who had stable or active relapsing-remitting disease as multiple sclerosis controls. This CDR3 comprises 17 residues. CDR1 MNHEY and CDR2 SMNVEV come from the germline V gene (reference sequence). V lost 2 bases to trimming and J lost 5 bases; unmatched junction nucleotides: 15. Random hexamers were used to reverse transcribe roughly 0.45 to 1 ug of RNA. TCRdb fed the immunoSEQ multiplex PCR reads into MiXCR, producing one record per CDR3 protein. The sample gives a few hundred thousand distinct CDR3 sequences, about 95% of which show up once; about 0.091% is in the top ten.

Material for sequencing was CD4+ T cells from PBMCs. The V and J genes are TRBV27 and TRBJ2-7; 7 nucleotides align to TRBD2. This receptor was identified in a human donor with multiple sclerosis. As DNA, the CDR3 is TGTGCCAGCAGTTTAAGGGGAAGCGGGAAGGCTTTCCACGAGCAGTACTTC. Translation: CASSLRGSGKAFHEQYF.